This TCR beta chain stems from a study of blood T cell repertoires in COVID-19. Study information: Samples taken during acute and convalescent COVID-19 were collected in the United States, Italy and Spain. Sources were T cells, B-cell-depleted T cells, or PBMCs; the material itself was cDNA or gDNA.

Germline CDR1 GTSNPN, CDR2 SVGIG (reference sequence). V trimming: 8 bases; J trimming: 5 bases; junction bases outside the gene matches: 2. CDR3 length equals 13 residues. Source study methods: Reference gene primer amplification in the assay estimated nucleated cell counts. Sequencing used immunoSEQ multiplex PCR; TCRdb keeps in-frame clones, though not all of them. Clone size and the V and J calls come from that table; the DNA yielded D and trimming. Among about 200,000 clones listed, around three quarters were seen once. The chain uses TRBV30 and TRBJ2-2; 13 bases match TRBD2. This TCR was sampled from a woman in her 70s with acute or convalescent COVID-19. The sequenced sample was peripheral blood. CDR3 bases: TGTGCCACTAGCGGGGGGGTGACCGGGGAGCTGTTTTTT. This gives the protein CATSGGVTGELFF.